Below, 29 T cell receptor beta chains from the same sample are listed, as sequenced in a study of T-cell reconstitution after alpha-beta-depleted transplantation in children. A library of TCRbeta sequences, prepared with unique molecular identifiers, was generated. TCRdb reprocessed the PCR reads with MiXCR, giving one entry per CDR3 protein. Among around 480,000 distinct CDR3 sequences, about 30% were seen once, and the ten largest hold 2% to 3%. This material consisted of PBMCs from the stem cell graft donor, taken from the stem cell graft. The source of these receptors is a human donor who donated a stem cell graft to a child with aplastic anemia.

This clonotype was seen only once. This chain joins TRBV7-6 and TRBJ1-4, with unresolved D. The CDR3 sequence is 13 residues long. V lost 0 bases, J lost 7 bases, and 6 bases lay in between. Germline V gene lookup returns CDR1 SGHVS and CDR2 FNYEAQ. CDR3 sequence (DNA): TGTGCCAGCAGCTTAGCCCGGGGTGAAAAACTGTTTTTT. This encodes CASSLARGEKLFF.

In its sample, this clonotype was seen a few times. The CDR3 DNA follows: TGTGCCAGCAGGCCGGGACAGAAACGTCGCAATCAGCCCCAGCATTTT. Amino acid sequence: CASRPGQKRRNQPQHF. The rearrangement links TRBV6-4 to TRBJ1-5; 7 bases agree with TRBD1. Germline V lookup: CDR1 MRHNA, CDR2 SNTAGT. CDR3 length equals 16 residues. V was clipped by 6 bases and J by 2 bases; unmatched bases: 10.

This clonotype was counted between two and nine times. The chain uses TRBV29-1 and TRBJ2-1; D not certain. Deletions cut 4 bases from V and 8 bases from J, with 12 bases between. Germline V gene lookup returns CDR1 SQVTM and CDR2 ANQGSEA. The CDR3 covers 12 residues. CDR3 bases: TGCAGCGTTGTTTATTTGGCAGATGAGCAGTTCTTC. Translating it yields CSVVYLADEQFF.

The table lists this clonotype with a count of one. J is TRBJ2-7 and V is TRBV27; no firm D call. The CDR3 is 14 amino acids. Germline values: CDR1 MNHEY, CDR2 SMNVEV (reference sequence). CDR3 sequence reads: CASSLTVSSYEQHV. The CDR3 DNA follows: TGTGCCAGCAGTTTGACCGTGAGCTCCTACGAGCAGCACGTC.

This clonotype was counted only a few times. The gene calls are TRBV11-2 and TRBJ2-4, with D unresolved. Trimming left V 1 base short and J 0 bases short, with 16 bases between. CDR3 length: 18 residues. CDR1 is SGHAT, CDR2 FQNNGV, per germline. CDR3 in DNA: TGTGCCAGCAGCTTAGGGGGTCCTCTTTTGCTAGCCAAAAACATTCAGTACTTC. It is translated as CASSLGGPLLLAKNIQYF.

This clonotype was seen more than once but under ten times. V and J are TRBV5-1 and TRBJ2-6; a possible D gene is TRBD2 (6 bases). Trimming left V 4 bases short and J 11 bases short, with 19 bases between. The germline V gene has CDR1 SGHRS and CDR2 YFSETQ. This CDR3 is built from 15 residues. CDR3 nucleotide sequence: TGCGCCAGCAGCCCGCCCCGGACGGAGGGAGACGTCCTGACTTTC. This gives the protein CASSPPRTEGDVLTF.

The chain employs TRBV6-2 or TRBV6-3 and TRBJ2-4; D gene unclear. Trimming removed 6 bases from V and 0 bases from J, with 6 bases in between. Germline V gene data show CDR1 as MNHEY and CDR2 as SVGEGT. The CDR3 consists of 13 residues. The CDR3 region is CASSGLAKNIQYF. DNA of the CDR3: TGTGCCAGCAGCGGGTTAGCCAAAAACATTCAGTACTTC.

The chain joins TRBV12-3 or TRBV12-4 to TRBJ2-5; D uncertain. Trimming cost V 7 bases and J 4 bases, with 13 bases left between them. The CDR3 spans 13 residues. This CDR3 reads CASTRDIGETQYF. The CDR3 region has the DNA TGTGCCAGCACGCGCGACATCGGAGAGACCCAGTACTTC.

The chain has TRBV20-1 and TRBJ2-3; 13 positions agree with TRBD2. V was pared by 6 bases and J by 6 bases, with 15 bases of the junction left unmatched. The CDR3 spans 17 residues. Per germline, CDR1 DFQATT and CDR2 SNEGSKA (reference sequence). CDR3 DNA: TGCAGTGCAAACCGAGGACTAGCGGGAGTCGTCCGGGATACGCAGTATTTT. It encodes CSANRGLAGVVRDTQYF.

This clonotype was recorded a few times. This chain joins TRBV24-1 and TRBJ2-2, with TRBD1 matching 7 bases. Trimming removed 8 bases from V and 8 bases from J; junction bases left unmatched: 7. CDR1 KGHDR and CDR2 SFDVKD come from the germline V gene. The length of the CDR3 is 13 residues. CDR3 region: CATTAGGIGELFF. The CDR3 nucleotides are TGTGCCACCACCGCAGGGGGTATAGGGGAGCTGTTTTTT.

V gene TRBV7-3 combines with J gene TRBJ2-3; 7 nucleotides agree with TRBD2. With 2 bases clipped from V and 5 bases from J, the junction kept 1 base outside the gene matches. The CDR3 is made up of 13 amino acids. Germline V gene sequence: CDR1 SGHTA, CDR2 FQGTGA. The CDR3 sequence is CASSLGTKDTQYF. Written as DNA, the CDR3 is TGTGCCAGCAGCTTAGGGACTAAAGATACGCAGTATTTT.

V gene TRBV10-3 combines with J gene TRBJ1-5; perhaps TRBD1 as D (5 bases). V lost 8 bases, J lost 6 bases, and 17 bases lay in between. CDR3 size: 14 residues. In germline, CDR1 is ENHRY, CDR2 SYGVKD. CDR3 protein: CAIRPWGIAQPQHF. The CDR3 region has the DNA TGTGCCATCCGACCTTGGGGGATTGCTCAGCCCCAGCATTTT.

There are a few counts of this clonotype. CDR3 DNA: TGTGCCAGCAGCCCGACACGGGCCCAGGACGAGCAGTACTTC. This codes for CASSPTRAQDEQYF. V is TRBV7-2 and J is TRBJ2-7; D is unclear. Per the germline V gene, CDR1 is SGHTA and CDR2 is FQGNSA. The CDR3 has 14 residues. V lost 5 bases to trimming and J lost 5 bases, with 16 bases between them.

The chain joins TRBV28 to TRBJ2-5; D unresolved. The germline gives CDR1 MDHEN, CDR2 SYDVKM. The CDR3 has 14 residues. Trimming shortened V by 2 bases and J by 3 bases, and 10 bases separated the two germline ends. The CDR3 DNA sequence: TGTGCCAGCAGTTTAGCGGAGATAAAAGAGACCCAGTACTTC. This encodes CASSLAEIKETQYF.

The J gene is TRBJ2-3, the V gene TRBV5-1, with no clear D. V was clipped by 2 bases and J by 1 base, with 11 bases between them. CDR3 length: 15 residues. CDR1 SGHRS and CDR2 YFSETQ come from the germline V gene. CDR3 region: CASSFWAAGTDTQYF. CDR3 sequence (DNA): TGCGCCAGCAGCTTTTGGGCCGCTGGCACAGATACGCAGTATTTT.

The gene calls are TRBV4-3 and TRBJ1-2, with TRBD1 matching 8 bases. The germline V gene has CDR1 LGHNA and CDR2 YSLEER. V shed 0 bases, J shed 0 bases, and the junction held 3 bases outside the gene matches. CDR3 size: 16 residues. The CDR3 sequence is CASSQDRTGSNYGYTF. The CDR3, as DNA: TGCGCCAGCAGCCAAGACCGGACAGGGTCTAACTATGGCTACACCTTC.

This clonotype was seen a few times. This chain connects TRBV20-1 to TRBJ2-1; D not resolved. The CDR3 sequence is 13 residues long. Per the germline V gene, CDR1 is DFQATT and CDR2 is SNEGSKA (reference sequence). Trimming removed 3 bases from V and 7 bases from J, with 13 bases in between. CDR3 bases: TGCAGTGCTAGGAGCAGGTCCCTTAATGAGCAGTTCTTC. It codes for CSARSRSLNEQFF.

The chain has TRBV12-3 or TRBV12-4 and TRBJ1-2; D is uncertain. This CDR3 region has 12 residues. The V gene lost 2 bases and the J gene lost 8 bases, with 9 bases spanning the gap. This CDR3 reads CASSLFEVGYTF. DNA of the CDR3: TGTGCCAGCAGTTTATTTGAGGTGGGCTACACCTTC.

This sequence joins TRBV6-2 or TRBV6-3 and TRBJ2-1; 11 nucleotides match TRBD2. The CDR3 spans 15 residues. V shed 4 bases, J shed 8 bases, and the junction held 7 bases outside the gene matches. The germline V gene encodes CDR1 MNHEY and CDR2 SVGEGT. DNA for the CDR3: TGTGCCAGCAGTTTTCTTACTAGCGGGGGAGATGAGCAGTTCTTC. It specifies CASSFLTSGGDEQFF.

This clonotype was counted a few times. The chain has TRBV20-1 and TRBJ2-1, with TRBD2 matching 10 bases. Trimming at V came to 5 bases and at J to 0 bases, leaving 4 bases not matched to a gene. CDR1 and CDR2 from the germline V gene are DFQATT and SNEGSKA (reference sequence). The CDR3 is 15 residues long. In DNA, the CDR3 is TGCAGTGCTCCCCCTAGCGGGAGCTCCTACAATGAGCAGTTCTTC. Protein sequence: CSAPPSGSSYNEQFF.

DNA for the CDR3: TGTGCCAGCAATAGGGCTCCAACAGGGAGCTCCTACAATGAGCAGTTCTTC. This translates into CASNRAPTGSSYNEQFF. The J gene is TRBJ2-1, the V gene TRBV18, with D possibly being TRBD1 (6 bases). Germline V gene sequence: CDR1 KGHSH, CDR2 LQKENI. V was clipped by 8 bases and J by 0 bases, with 20 bases between them. The CDR3 totals 17 residues.

The V call is TRBV3-1, the J call TRBJ1-2; D is unresolved. The CDR3 is made up of 14 amino acids. The V gene's germline CDR1 is LGHDT and CDR2 YNNKEL (reference sequence). Trimming pared 0 bases from V and 3 bases from J, leaving 8 bases between. The CDR3 here is CASSQDWTDYGYTF. CDR3 DNA sequence: TGTGCCAGCAGCCAAGATTGGACCGACTATGGCTACACCTTC.

This clonotype was seen at least ten times. The chain uses TRBV29-1 and TRBJ2-1; 11 nucleotides match TRBD1. V lost 3 bases and J lost 6; bases outside the gene matches: 4. This CDR3 is built from 14 residues. Germline V gives CDR1 SQVTM, CDR2 ANQGSEA. DNA for the CDR3: TGCAGCGTTGATGGGGACAGGGGGACCAATGAGCAGTTCTTC. It translates to CSVDGDRGTNEQFF.

There are a few counts of this clonotype. This chain connects TRBV30 to TRBJ1-2, with TRBD1 matching over 9 bases. Germline lookup yields CDR1 GTSNPN and CDR2 SVGIG (reference sequence). CDR3 length: 13 amino acids. The V segment lost 3 bases and the J segment 2 bases; nucleotides outside the gene matches: 1. The CDR3 DNA sequence: TGTGCCTGGAGCGGGACAGGGAACTATGGCTACACCTTC. Translated: CAWSGTGNYGYTF.

The sample holds a few counts of this clonotype. The chain links TRBV19 to TRBJ1-1; 8 nucleotides match TRBD1. The CDR3 is made up of 13 amino acids. In germline, CDR1 is LNHDA, CDR2 SQIVND (reference sequence). V lost 3 bases, J lost 7 bases, and 4 bases stayed unmatched. As DNA, the CDR3 is TGTGCCAGTAGTATCAGACAGGGGTATGAAGCTTTCTTT. Encoded protein: CASSIRQGYEAFF.

In this sample, this clonotype turned up a few times. The chain employs TRBV20-1 and TRBJ2-4, with TRBD2 matching 7 bases. Germline CDR1 and CDR2: DFQATT and SNEGSKA (reference sequence). Trimming removed 3 bases from V and 3 bases from J; junction bases left unmatched: 8. The CDR3 length is 15 residues. The CDR3 here is CSASGGDTRKNIQYF. In DNA form, the CDR3 reads TGCAGTGCTAGTGGGGGGGATACCCGCAAAAACATTCAGTACTTC.

The rearrangement uses TRBV20-1 and TRBJ2-5, with a tentative D call TRBD2 (7 bases). The CDR3 covers 12 residues. V was pared by 5 bases and J by 2 bases, with 9 bases between. Germline lookup yields CDR1 DFQATT and CDR2 SNEGSKA (reference sequence). The CDR3 sequence is CSAGGAQETQYF. In nucleotides, the CDR3 is TGCAGTGCTGGGGGGGCTCAAGAGACCCAGTACTTC.

As DNA, the CDR3 is TGTGCCATCTCCGCACCGGGACAGGGCGACTATGGCTACACCTTC. Its translation is CAISAPGQGDYGYTF. The chain joins TRBV10-3 to TRBJ1-2, with TRBD1 matching 9 bases. Trimming at V came to 8 bases and at J to 3 bases, leaving 10 bases not matched to a gene. This CDR3 contains 15 residues. Germline values: CDR1 ENHRY, CDR2 SYGVKD.

A few counts support this clonotype. The chain has TRBV7-2 and TRBJ2-2; 10 nucleotides line up with TRBD1. The CDR3 consists of 16 residues. Per the germline V gene, CDR1 is SGHTA and CDR2 is FQGNSA. Germline trimming cut 5 bases from V and 5 bases from J; bases unmatched to any gene: 8. DNA of the CDR3: TGTGCCAGCAGCAATGGAGGGACAGGGGAAACCGGGGAGCTGTTTTTT. Protein sequence: CASSNGGTGETGELFF. The full variable domain, its missing parts supplied by reference TRBV7-2 and TRBJ2-2, is GAGVSQSPSNKVTEKGKDVELRCDPISGHTALYWYRQSLGQGLEFLIYFQGNSAPDKSGLPSDRFSAERTGGSVSTLTIQRTQQEDSAVYLCASSNGGTGETGELFFGEGSRLTVL.